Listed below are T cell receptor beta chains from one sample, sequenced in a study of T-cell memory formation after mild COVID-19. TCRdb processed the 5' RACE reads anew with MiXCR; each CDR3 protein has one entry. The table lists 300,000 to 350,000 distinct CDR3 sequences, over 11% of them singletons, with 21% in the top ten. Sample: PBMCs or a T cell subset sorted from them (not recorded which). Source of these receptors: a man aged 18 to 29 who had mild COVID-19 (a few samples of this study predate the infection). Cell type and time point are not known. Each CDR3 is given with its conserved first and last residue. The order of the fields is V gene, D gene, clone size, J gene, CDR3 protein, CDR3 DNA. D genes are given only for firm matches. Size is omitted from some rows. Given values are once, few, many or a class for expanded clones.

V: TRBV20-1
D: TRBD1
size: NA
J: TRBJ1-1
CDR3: CSIRGLGTEAFF
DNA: TGCAGCATCAGGGGGTTAGGCACTGAAGCTTTCTTT

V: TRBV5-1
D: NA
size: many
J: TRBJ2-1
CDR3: CASSLAEGPLYNEQFF
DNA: TGCGCCAGCAGCTTGGCGGAGGGCCCACTTTACAATGAGCAGTTCTTC

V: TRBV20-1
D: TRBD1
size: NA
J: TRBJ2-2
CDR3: CSALGQGNTGELFF
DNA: TGCAGTGCTTTGGGACAGGGGAACACCGGGGAGCTGTTTTTT

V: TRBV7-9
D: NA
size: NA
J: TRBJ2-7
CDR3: CASSRQETYEQYF
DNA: TGTGCCAGCTCCCGACAGGAAACCTACGAGCAGTACTTC

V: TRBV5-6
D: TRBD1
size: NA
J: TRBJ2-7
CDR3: CASSQRQGAQYF
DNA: TGTGCCAGCAGCCAACGACAGGGAGCGCAGTACTTC

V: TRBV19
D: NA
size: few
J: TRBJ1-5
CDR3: CASSIILGDQPQHF
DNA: TGTGCCAGTAGTATAATATTGGGGGATCAGCCCCAGCATTTT

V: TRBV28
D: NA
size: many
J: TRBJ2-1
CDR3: CASTWGFINEQFF
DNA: TGTGCCAGCACCTGGGGGTTTATCAATGAGCAGTTCTTC

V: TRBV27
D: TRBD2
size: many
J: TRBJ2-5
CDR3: CASAILHVAGGPETQYF
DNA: TGTGCCAGCGCGATACTTCATGTAGCGGGGGGGCCGGAGACCCAGTACTTC

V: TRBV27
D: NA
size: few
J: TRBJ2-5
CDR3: CASRVLTSRAETQYF
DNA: TGTGCCAGCAGGGTTCTAACTAGTCGGGCTGAGACCCAGTACTTC

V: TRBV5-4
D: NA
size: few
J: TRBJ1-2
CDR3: CASSLAGVQGGYTF
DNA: TGTGCCAGCAGCTTGGCGGGTGTACAGGGTGGCTACACCTTC

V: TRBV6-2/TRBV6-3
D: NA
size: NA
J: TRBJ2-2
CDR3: CASSLHLTTGELFF
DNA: TGTGCCAGCAGTTTACACCTCACAACCGGGGAGCTGTTTTTT

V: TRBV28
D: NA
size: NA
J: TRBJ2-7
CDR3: CACAGDGYEQYF
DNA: TGTGCCTGTGCAGGGGATGGGTACGAGCAGTACTTC

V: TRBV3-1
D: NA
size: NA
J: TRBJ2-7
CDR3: CASSQGHAVYEQYF
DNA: TGTGCCAGCAGCCAAGGTCACGCCGTCTACGAGCAGTACTTC

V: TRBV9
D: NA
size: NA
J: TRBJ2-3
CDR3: CASSVGIRGAKSLDTQYF
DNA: TGTGCCAGCAGCGTAGGGATCCGGGGGGCTAAATCTTTAGATACGCAGTATTTT

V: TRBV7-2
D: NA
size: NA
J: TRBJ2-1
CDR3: CASSLFQGREQFF
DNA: TGTGCCAGCAGCTTATTTCAGGGGCGCGAGCAGTTCTTC

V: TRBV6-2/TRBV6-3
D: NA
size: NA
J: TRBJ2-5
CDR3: CASSYSPGSETQYF
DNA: TGTGCCAGCAGTTACTCGCCCGGGTCCGAGACCCAGTACTTC

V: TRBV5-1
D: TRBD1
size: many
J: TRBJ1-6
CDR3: CASSIGQGTNNSPLHF
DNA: TGCGCCAGCAGCATCGGACAGGGCACCAATAATTCACCCCTCCACTTT

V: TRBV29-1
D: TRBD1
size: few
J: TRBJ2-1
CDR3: CSEGQGEDNEQFF
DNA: TGCAGCGAGGGACAGGGTGAGGACAATGAGCAGTTCTTC

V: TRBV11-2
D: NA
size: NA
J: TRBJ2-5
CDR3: CASSSSAGAGETQYF
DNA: TGTGCCAGCAGCTCAAGCGCGGGGGCCGGGGAGACCCAGTACTTC

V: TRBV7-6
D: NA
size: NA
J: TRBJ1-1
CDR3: CASSFGQRNTEAFF
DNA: TGTGCCAGCAGCTTCGGACAGAGAAACACTGAAGCTTTCTTT

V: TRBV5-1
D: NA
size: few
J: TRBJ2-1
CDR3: CASSEGEINEQFF
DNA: TGCGCCAGCAGCGAAGGGGAAATAAATGAGCAGTTCTTC

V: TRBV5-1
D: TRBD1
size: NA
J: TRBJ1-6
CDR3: CASTRTGGGNSPLHF
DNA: TGCGCCAGCACCAGGACAGGGGGCGGTAATTCACCCCTCCACTTT

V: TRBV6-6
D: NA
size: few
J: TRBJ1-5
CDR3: CASSPLGSLYQPQHF
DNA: TGTGCCAGCAGTCCCCTGGGCAGCTTGTATCAGCCCCAGCATTTT

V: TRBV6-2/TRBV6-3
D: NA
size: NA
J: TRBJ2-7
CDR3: CASSYRLSSTYEQYF
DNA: TGTGCCAGCAGTTACAGGCTGAGCTCTACCTACGAGCAGTACTTC

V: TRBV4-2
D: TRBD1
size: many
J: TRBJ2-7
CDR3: CASSQRLLQGAYEQYF
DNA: TGTGCCAGCAGCCAAAGGCTCTTACAGGGGGCCTACGAGCAGTACTTC

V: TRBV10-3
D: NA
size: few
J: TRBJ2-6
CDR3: CAITHRQVAETSGANVLTF
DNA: TGTGCCATCACTCACAGACAGGTGGCCGAAACCTCTGGGGCCAACGTCCTGACTTTC

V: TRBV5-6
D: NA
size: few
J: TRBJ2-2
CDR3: CASSFSTIFGELFF
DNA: TGTGCCAGCAGCTTCTCTACGATATTCGGGGAGCTGTTTTTT

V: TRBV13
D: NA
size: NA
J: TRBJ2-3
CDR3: CASSRQLRTQRTDTQYF
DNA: TGTGCCAGCAGCCGCCAACTACGGACCCAACGCACAGATACGCAGTATTTT

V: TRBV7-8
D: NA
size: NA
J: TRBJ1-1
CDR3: CASSDTVGGNTEAFF
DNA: TGTGCCAGCAGCGACACAGTAGGGGGGAACACTGAAGCTTTCTTT

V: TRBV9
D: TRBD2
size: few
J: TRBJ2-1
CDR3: CASSKLPGLAGPGNEQFF
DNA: TGTGCCAGCAGCAAACTCCCAGGACTAGCGGGCCCCGGCAATGAGCAGTTCTTC

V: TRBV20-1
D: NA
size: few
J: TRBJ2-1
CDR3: CSARPGTYNEQFF
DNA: TGCAGTGCTAGGCCGGGGACCTATAATGAGCAGTTCTTC

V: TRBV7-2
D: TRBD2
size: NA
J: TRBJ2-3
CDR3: CASSLGPGGSGVDTQYF
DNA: TGTGCCAGCAGCTTAGGTCCGGGGGGTAGCGGTGTAGATACGCAGTATTTT

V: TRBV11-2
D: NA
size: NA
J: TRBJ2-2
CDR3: CAMSDGGELFF
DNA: TGTGCCATGTCTGACGGCGGGGAGCTGTTTTTT

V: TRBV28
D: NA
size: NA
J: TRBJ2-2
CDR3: CASTLSGGVTGELFF
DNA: TGTGCCAGCACCTTGAGTGGCGGGGTCACCGGGGAGCTGTTTTTT

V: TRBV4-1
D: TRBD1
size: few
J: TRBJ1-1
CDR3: CASTPGQGANTEAFF
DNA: TGCGCCAGCACCCCGGGGCAGGGGGCGAACACTGAAGCTTTCTTT

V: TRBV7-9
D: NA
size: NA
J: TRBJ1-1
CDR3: CASSLAMMNTEAFF
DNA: TGTGCCAGCAGCTTAGCGATGATGAACACTGAAGCTTTCTTT

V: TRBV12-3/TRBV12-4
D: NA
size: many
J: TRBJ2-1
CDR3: CASSGGDSYNEQFF
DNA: TGTGCCAGCAGTGGGGGCGACTCCTACAATGAGCAGTTCTTC

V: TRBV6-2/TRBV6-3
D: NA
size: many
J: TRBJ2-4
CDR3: CASTWDTWADIQYF
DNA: TGTGCCAGCACTTGGGACACCTGGGCGGACATTCAGTACTTC

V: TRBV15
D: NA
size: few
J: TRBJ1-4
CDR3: CATSRDLSGKGEKLFF
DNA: TGTGCCACCAGCAGAGATCTTTCCGGGAAGGGTGAAAAACTGTTTTTT

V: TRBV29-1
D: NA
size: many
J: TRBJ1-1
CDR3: CSVEFSGTEAFF
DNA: TGCAGCGTTGAATTCTCTGGAACTGAAGCTTTCTTT

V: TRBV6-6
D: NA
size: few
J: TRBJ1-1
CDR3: CASTPVGGRGNTEAFF
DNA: TGTGCCAGCACCCCGGTAGGTGGCAGGGGAAACACTGAAGCTTTCTTT

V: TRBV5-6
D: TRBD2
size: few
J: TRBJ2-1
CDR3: CASSLATSVYNEQFF
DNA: TGTGCCAGCAGCTTGGCTACTAGCGTTTACAATGAGCAGTTCTTC

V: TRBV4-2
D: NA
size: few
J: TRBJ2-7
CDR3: CASSQASGLLYEQYF
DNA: TGTGCCAGCAGCCAAGCCTCCGGGCTACTCTACGAGCAGTACTTC

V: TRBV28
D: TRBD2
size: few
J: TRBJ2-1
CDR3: CASSPASQGGNEQFF
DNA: TGTGCCAGCAGTCCCGCGTCGCAGGGAGGGAATGAGCAGTTCTTC

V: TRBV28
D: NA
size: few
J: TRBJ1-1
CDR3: CASSYLSLNTEAFF
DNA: TGTGCCAGCAGTTATCTTTCGCTTAACACTGAAGCTTTCTTT

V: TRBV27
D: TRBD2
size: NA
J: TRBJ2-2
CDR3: CASSPPRLATGELFF
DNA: TGTGCCAGCAGTCCCCCTCGACTAGCCACCGGGGAGCTGTTTTTT

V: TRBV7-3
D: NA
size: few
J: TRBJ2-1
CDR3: CASSLEPEPTYNEQFF
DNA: TGTGCCAGCAGCTTAGAGCCCGAACCCACCTACAATGAGCAGTTCTTC

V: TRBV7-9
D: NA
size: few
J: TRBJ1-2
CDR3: CASSQGYYGYTF
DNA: TGTGCCAGCAGCCAGGGGTACTATGGCTACACCTTC

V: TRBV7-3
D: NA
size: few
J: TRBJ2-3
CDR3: CASSFGAEGAATQYF
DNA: TGTGCCAGCAGCTTCGGGGCCGAAGGGGCGGCAACGCAGTATTTT

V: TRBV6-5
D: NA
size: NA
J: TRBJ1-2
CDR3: CASSYEMNPLGYTF
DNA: TGTGCCAGCAGTTACGAGATGAACCCCCTTGGCTACACCTTC